This T cell receptor beta chain was retrieved from a study of T cell responses to AZD1222 COVID-19 vaccine. The CDR3 spans 16 residues. V shed 4 bases, J shed 4 bases, and the junction held 9 bases outside the gene matches. Germline assignment: CDR1 SGHTA and CDR2 FQGNSA. As to this clone: The target antigen is unknown.

Whole-study results and caveats: Along spike, vaccine-associated CD4 TCRs were found throughout, with dominance at 160-218 and 743-854.

Doses given second, at about 4 or about 12 weeks, were pooled. Produced via immunoSEQ multiplex PCR; TCRdb's table is partial and in-frame only. The data contain about 84,000 clones, approximately 83% of them singletons. This sequence joins TRBV7-2 and TRBJ2-1; TRBD1 matches at 8 bases. Material: peripheral blood, obtained 28 days after the second AZD1222 dose. The TCR originated in an adult who received the AZD1222 COVID-19 vaccine. CDR3 sequence reads: CASSSRGRYTYNEQFF. The CDR3 coding sequence is TGTGCCAGCAGCTCCAGGGGGCGGTATACTTACAATGAGCAGTTCTTC. Combining the CDR3 with reference TRBV7-2 and TRBJ2-1 gives the whole variable domain GAGVSQSPSNKVTEKGKDVELRCDPISGHTALYWYRQSLGQGLEFLIYFQGNSAPDKSGLPSDRFSAERTGGSVSTLTIQRTQQEDSAVYLCASSSRGRYTYNEQFFGPGTRLTVL.